This TCR beta chain was captured by sequencing in a study of spatial heterogeneity in lung cancer. Study conclusions and caveats: Among tumor T cells, estimated coverage was roughly 7% for alpha chains and 12% to 15% for beta chains. Tumor mutation counts were tracked by expanded intratumoral alpha and beta TCR counts.

The presence of a unique molecular identifier marked each TCR cDNA molecule. TCRdb used MiXCR to reprocess the 5' RACE reads, holding one entry per CDR3 protein. The sample shows 9,500 to 12,000 distinct CDR3 sequences, roughly 12% of them seen only once. This clonotype has at least ten counts. The antigen remains undetermined. Per germline, CDR1 MNHEY and CDR2 SMNVEV (reference sequence). This CDR3 comprises 14 residues. The germline V and J ends were trimmed by 6 bases and 5 bases, with 16 bases remaining between them. Specified time point: sample taken at primary tumor resection. This TCR came from a female donor with early-stage non-small cell lung cancer. This chain connects TRBV27 to TRBJ2-5; possibly TRBD1 for D (6 bases). Specimen: lung tumor tissue, collected at surgery. The CDR3 is CASSQQGIRETQYF. For the CDR3, the DNA is TGTGCCAGCAGCCAACAGGGAATTCGGGAGACCCAGTACTTC.